What follows are 15 T cell receptor beta chains derived from one specimen sequenced in a study of blood T cell repertoires in COVID-19. Libraries were prepared by immunoSEQ multiplex PCR; TCRdb keeps only in-frame clonotypes and omits some of them. This sample has 150,000 to 200,000 clones; roughly 84% occur once, and the top ten carry approximately 15%. The sequencing sample was made of peripheral blood. Receptors originate from a woman in her 70s with COVID-19, enrolled during active disease.

The J gene is TRBJ1-5, the V gene TRBV2, with D tentatively TRBD1 (5 bases). CDR1 is SNHLY, CDR2 FYNNEI, per germline. CDR3 size: 14 residues. V dropped 5 bases and J dropped 4 bases, with 12 bases sitting between them. CDR3 loop: CASSPYRGNQPQHF. The CDR3 bases are TGTGCCAGCAGTCCCTACCGGGGGAATCAGCCCCAGCATTTT.

The rearrangement uses TRBV10-3 and TRBJ2-2, with 8 nucleotides matching TRBD2. The CDR3 sequence is 19 residues long. Trimming cost V 2 bases and J 1 base; bases outside gene matches: 12. CDR1 and CDR2 from the germline V gene are ENHRY and SYGVKD. The DNA for the CDR3 is TGTGCCATCAGTGAGGCCCGACCGGGACTAGTGGGGAACACCGGGGAGCTGTTTTTT. Translating it yields CAISEARPGLVGNTGELFF.

This chain links TRBV9 with TRBJ2-6, with TRBD1 identical over 7 bases. The germline V gene has CDR1 SGDLS and CDR2 YYNGEE. V was clipped by 5 bases and J by 2 bases; unmatched bases: 7. The length of the CDR3 is 16 residues. The CDR3 sequence: CASRGNQGAGANVLTF. CDR3 DNA: TGTGCCAGCAGGGGTAACCAGGGGGCTGGGGCCAACGTCCTGACTTTC.

This chain connects TRBV3-1 (or the pseudogene TRBV3-2) to TRBJ2-2, with D perhaps TRBD2 (6 bases). CDR1 and CDR2 from the germline V gene are LGHDT and YNNKEL (reference sequence). This CDR3 region has 15 residues. V lost 7 bases to trimming and J lost 0 bases, with 12 bases between them. The DNA for the CDR3 is TGTGCCAGCACCCTCGCGGGGTCGAACACCGGGGAGCTGTTTTTT. Translating it yields CASTLAGSNTGELFF.

This clone was detected only a few times. The rearrangement links TRBV7-8 to TRBJ1-1; no reliable D call. CDR3 size: 12 residues. Trimming took off 5 bases at V and 5 bases at J, with 9 bases between the two ends. The germline CDR1 and CDR2 sequences are SGHVS and FQNEAQ. CDR3 in DNA: TGTGCCAGCAGCCGCCTCGGGACTGAAGCTTTCTTT. Its protein is CASSRLGTEAFF.

The chain recombines TRBV30 with TRBJ1-1; D call uncertain. CDR1 is GTSNPN and CDR2 is SVGIG in the germline V gene (reference sequence). The V end lost 2 bases, the J end lost 0 bases, and 19 bases lay between the germline ends. The CDR3 is 17 amino acids. CDR3 sequence (DNA): TGTGCCTGGAGTACACCCTGGGGAGGTTACTTGAACACTGAAGCTTTCTTT. This encodes CAWSTPWGGYLNTEAFF.

This chain uses TRBV11-2 with TRBJ1-1; D is unclear. Trimming cost V 3 bases and J 1 base, with 15 bases left between them. This CDR3 contains 16 residues. Germline loops: CDR1 SGHAT, CDR2 FQNNGV. The CDR3 spells CASSLEFGSKNTEAFF. The CDR3 DNA sequence: TGTGCCAGCAGCTTGGAATTCGGGAGCAAGAACACTGAAGCTTTCTTT.

The rearrangement joins TRBV11-3 to TRBJ1-3, with D perhaps matching TRBD1 (6 bases). The V gene lost 5 bases and the J gene lost 0 bases, with 11 bases spanning the gap. Per germline, CDR1 SGHNT and CDR2 YENEEA. The CDR3 sequence is 15 residues long. Here the CDR3 reads CASSPGGLSGNTIYF. The DNA for the CDR3 is TGTGCCAGCAGCCCGGGGGGGCTCTCTGGAAACACCATATATTTT.

The CDR3 DNA sequence: TGTGCCAGCAGCCAAGTGGGGGGGGACATTCAGTACTTC. Translated, it gives CASSQVGGDIQYF. V usage is TRBV14 and J usage is TRBJ2-4; 7 bases fit TRBD2. This CDR3 contains 13 residues. Per the germline V gene, CDR1 is SGHDN and CDR2 is FVKESK. The V gene end was trimmed by 1 base and the J gene end by 8 bases; junction bases not matched to a gene: 2.

This chain joins TRBV29-1 and TRBJ2-3; the D gene is possibly TRBD2 (5 bases). The CDR3 extends over 13 amino acids. V lost 5 bases and J 2 bases, leaving 11 bases between the germline ends. In germline, CDR1 is SQVTM, CDR2 ANQGSEA. CDR3 residues: CSVKPGFTDTQYF. Here the CDR3 DNA reads TGCAGCGTTAAACCGGGGTTCACAGATACGCAGTATTTT.

This chain's CDR3 is CASSGQGTNYGYTF. The CDR3 DNA follows: TGTGCCAGCAGTGGACAGGGGACTAACTATGGCTACACCTTC. This chain uses TRBV2 with TRBJ1-2, with TRBD1 matching 8 bases. In germline, CDR1 is SNHLY, CDR2 FYNNEI. CDR3 length: 14 amino acids. The J segment lost 0 bases and the V segment lost 4 bases, leaving 1 base of the junction unmatched.

The chain combines TRBV3-1 (or the pseudogene TRBV3-2) with TRBJ2-1; TRBD2 matches at 7 bases. The CDR3 runs 16 residues. Germline CDR1 and CDR2: LGHDT and YNNKEL (reference sequence). V lost 5 bases to trimming and J lost 4 bases; unmatched junction nucleotides: 11. This CDR3 is CASSSHPGGAYNEQFF. CDR3 coding DNA: TGTGCCAGCAGCTCCCACCCGGGGGGAGCTTACAATGAGCAGTTCTTC.

The chain recombines TRBV7-2 with TRBJ1-6, with no clear D. The V gene's germline CDR1 is SGHTA and CDR2 FQGNSA. V lost 2 bases and J lost 9, with 11 bases in between. This CDR3 is built from 14 residues. CDR3 in DNA: TGTGCCAGCAGCTTAAAAAATGGCGGTTCACCCCTCCACTTT. Its translation: CASSLKNGGSPLHF. The variable domain in full, with the rest retrieved from reference TRBV7-2 and TRBJ1-6, is GAGVSQSPSNKVTEKGKDVELRCDPISGHTALYWYRQSLGQGLEFLIYFQGNSAPDKSGLPSDRFSAERTGGSVSTLTIQRTQQEDSAVYLCASSLKNGGSPLHFGNGTRLTVT.

The chain joins TRBV28 to TRBJ1-4; weak D call: TRBD1 (6 bases). Trimming took 7 bases from V and 3 from J, leaving 9 bases between them. The CDR3 is 13 amino acids. Looked up from germline, CDR1 is MDHEN and CDR2 is SYDVKM. CDR3 loop: CASIGGANEKLFF. The CDR3 DNA reads TGTGCCAGCATAGGGGGGGCTAATGAAAAACTGTTTTTT.

The V gene is TRBV24-1, the J gene TRBJ2-3, with a tentative D call TRBD2 (6 bases). CDR1 KGHDR and CDR2 SFDVKD come from the germline V gene. CDR3 length: 16 residues. With 3 bases removed from V and 2 bases from J, the gap between germline ends came to 14 bases. The CDR3 reads CATSDPRRGLTDTQYF. CDR3 sequence (DNA): TGTGCCACCAGTGATCCCCGCCGGGGACTCACAGATACGCAGTATTTT.